This entry lists 20 T cell receptor beta chains sequenced from one sample in a study of metastatic and nonmetastatic thyroid tumors. Thyroid surgery was performed in patients who had received no treatment beforehand. With MiXCR, TCRdb reprocessed the PCR reads. The sample holds 35,000 to 45,000 clones, more than 25% seen once. What was sequenced was blood. The origin of the receptors is a male donor with papillary thyroid cancer or a benign thyroid nodule (not recorded which). Some clones in this sample may be carry-over from other donors' samples.

This clone showed up many times. The J gene is TRBJ2-5, the V gene TRBV7-9; D possibly corresponds to TRBD2 (7 bases). Trimming cost V 11 bases and J 1 base, with 14 bases left between them. Germline V CDR1 and CDR2: SEHNR, FQNEAQ (reference sequence). The CDR3 has 13 residues. CDR3 sequence: CASGAGAQETQYF. The CDR3 DNA sequence: TGTGCCTCGGGGGCGGGAGCCCAAGAGACCCAGTACTTC.

This clone was recorded once. This chain uses TRBV20-1 with TRBJ2-1, with D possibly being TRBD1 (6 bases). The CDR3 has 14 amino acids. Germline V gives CDR1 DFQATT, CDR2 SNEGSKA (reference sequence). Trimming left V 3 bases short and J 7 bases short, with 16 bases between. The CDR3 reads CSARRPERGNEQFF. The DNA of the CDR3 is TGCAGTGCTAGGAGACCGGAGAGGGGGAATGAGCAGTTCTTC.

This clone was observed many times. The genes are TRBV15 and TRBJ2-5, with a possible D match to TRBD1 (6 bases). Trimming left V 4 bases short and J 0 bases short, with 21 bases between. Germline V CDR1 and CDR2: LNHNV, YYDKDF (reference sequence). There are 18 residues in the CDR3. The CDR3 sequence: CATSTFTRSGVYQETQYF. The CDR3 coding sequence is TGTGCCACCAGCACCTTTACGCGGTCAGGGGTGTACCAAGAGACCCAGTACTTC.

In this sample, this clone turned up many times. The genes are TRBV5-6 and TRBJ2-3; the D is unclear. The CDR3 extends over 12 amino acids. Germline V CDR1 and CDR2: SGHDT, YYEEEE. The ends were cut back, 4 bases at V and 1 base at J, with 4 bases in the middle. CDR3 region: CASSHGTDTQYF. CDR3 in DNA: TGTGCCAGCAGCCACGGCACAGATACGCAGTATTTT.

CDR3 protein: CASSLGASSGTDTQYF. CDR3 in DNA: TGCGCCAGCAGCTTGGGTGCGTCTAGCGGCACAGATACGCAGTATTTT. The chain uses TRBV5-1 and TRBJ2-3; perhaps TRBD2 as D (6 bases). Trimming took off 0 bases at V and 1 base at J, with 12 bases between the two ends. Germline-derived CDR1 and CDR2 are SGHRS and YFSETQ. The CDR3 sequence is 16 residues long.

V usage is TRBV12-3 or TRBV12-4 and J usage is TRBJ2-1; possibly TRBD1 or TRBD2 for D (5 bases each). The CDR3 consists of 14 residues. V lost 7 bases and J lost 3, with 13 bases in between. The CDR3: CASIPRDGYNEQFF. The CDR3 nucleotides read TGTGCCAGCATACCACGGGACGGCTACAATGAGCAGTTCTTC.

The gene calls are TRBV20-1 and TRBJ1-5; 7 bases fit TRBD1. Germline V lookup: CDR1 DFQATT, CDR2 SNEGSKA (reference sequence). V was clipped by 6 bases and J by 2 bases; unmatched bases: 10. The CDR3 runs 15 residues. In DNA, the CDR3 is TGCAGTGCCATAAGGGGTGGGACAGGCAATCAGCCCCAGCATTTT. Amino acid sequence: CSAIRGGTGNQPQHF.

This clone was found a few times. The chain uses TRBV11-2 and TRBJ1-2, with 8 positions matching TRBD1. Losses at the gene ends were 2 bases for V and 7 bases for J; bases not matched to a gene: 9. The CDR3 consists of 15 residues. From germline, CDR1 is SGHAT and CDR2 FQNNGV. Here the CDR3 DNA reads TGTGCCAGCAGCTTACGGGGACAGGAGGGAACTGGCTACACCTTC. Translated: CASSLRGQEGTGYTF.

V and J are TRBV7-3 and TRBJ2-3; the D is unclear. V gave up 5 bases and J gave up 6 bases, with 15 bases separating them. The germline gives CDR1 SGHTA, CDR2 FQGTGA. This CDR3 is 14 amino acids long. The CDR3 DNA follows: TGTGCCAGCAGCGATCTAGGCTTTGGGGATACGCAGTATTTT. Amino acid sequence: CASSDLGFGDTQYF.

V gene TRBV20-1 combines with J gene TRBJ1-1; D possibly corresponds to TRBD1 (5 bases). V lost 6 bases and J lost 1, with 12 bases in between. Germline V lookup: CDR1 DFQATT, CDR2 SNEGSKA (reference sequence). The CDR3 length is 13 residues. The CDR3 region has the DNA TGCAGTGCCCCAGGGATGTGGAACACTGAAGCTTTCTTT. This encodes CSAPGMWNTEAFF.

This clone was picked up a small number of times. The chain carries TRBV12-3 or TRBV12-4 and TRBJ1-2; 9 bases map to TRBD1. CDR3 length equals 16 residues. Unmatched junction bases numbered 6, after V lost 2 bases and J lost 2 bases. CDR3: CASSLIGTGMNYGYTF. CDR3 DNA sequence: TGTGCCAGCAGTTTAATCGGGACAGGGATGAACTATGGCTACACCTTC.

This clone was observed a few times. The chain joins TRBV10-3 to TRBJ2-7; TRBD1 might be the D (5 bases). This CDR3 has 15 residues. The V end was cut by 6 bases, the J end by 0 bases, with 15 bases between. Germline V gene lookup returns CDR1 ENHRY and CDR2 SYGVKD. The CDR3 DNA sequence: TGTGCCATCAGAGGAGTCAGGGTGAGCTCCTACGAGCAGTACTTC. It translates to CAIRGVRVSSYEQYF.

This clone was seen once. The rearrangement uses TRBV20-1 and TRBJ2-3; 8 bases map to TRBD2. Per germline, CDR1 DFQATT and CDR2 SNEGSKA (reference sequence). V shed 4 bases and J 1 base; nucleotides not matched to a gene: 7. CDR3 length: 15 amino acids. Written as DNA, the CDR3 is TGCAGTGCTAACAAGCGGGAGTCCGGCACAGATACGCAGTATTTT. Its protein product is CSANKRESGTDTQYF.

The rearrangement joins TRBV5-1 to TRBJ1-3; D may be TRBD1 (5 bases). CDR1 is SGHRS, CDR2 YFSETQ, per germline. The CDR3 is 15 residues long. Trimming removed 5 bases at V and 0 bases at J, with 12 bases between. In nucleotides, the CDR3 is TGCGCCAGCAGTAAGGGGTCTAGCTCTGGAAACACCATATATTTT. Its protein product is CASSKGSSSGNTIYF. The entire variable domain, with the rest obtained from reference TRBV5-1 and TRBJ1-3, is as follows: KAGVTQTPRYLIKTRGQQVTLSCSPISGHRSVSWYQQTPGQGLQFLFEYFSETQRNKGNFPGRFSGRQFSNSRSEMNVSTLELGDSALYLCASSKGSSSGNTIYFGEGSWLTVV.

Many counts were recorded for this clone. The chain combines TRBV5-6 with TRBJ2-3; TRBD2 matches at 8 bases. This CDR3 is 16 amino acids long. Germline V gives CDR1 SGHDT, CDR2 YYEEEE. The junction had 9 bases not matched to a gene; V was cut back by 0 bases and J by 6 bases. CDR3 DNA sequence: TGTGCCAGCAGCTTGGGTCTCGGGGGGGCTTTGGATACGCAGTATTTT. It specifies CASSLGLGGALDTQYF.

This chain links TRBV6-2 or TRBV6-3 with TRBJ1-1; D call uncertain. The V end lost 10 bases, the J end lost 4 bases, and 16 bases lay between the germline ends. Germline CDR1 MNHEY, CDR2 SVGEGT. The CDR3 runs to 13 residues. The CDR3, as DNA: TGTGCCACCCAAGACGCAGATGGCACTGAAGCTTTCTTT. Translating it yields CATQDADGTEAFF.

This clone has a single count. CDR3 sequence (DNA): TGTGCCAGCTCACCGCGACAGGGAAAGATGGATACGCAGTATTTT. Residues: CASSPRQGKMDTQYF. The chain carries TRBV18 and TRBJ2-3; TRBD1 agrees at 7 bases. Germline loops: CDR1 KGHSH, CDR2 LQKENI. V gave up 3 bases and J gave up 6 bases; unmatched junction bases: 9. CDR3 size: 15 residues.

In its sample, this clone was seen many times. The gene calls are TRBV28 and TRBJ2-2; D possibly corresponds to TRBD2 (7 bases). Per the germline V gene, CDR1 is MDHEN and CDR2 is SYDVKM. This CDR3 contains 14 residues. Trimming stripped 9 bases from V and 1 base from J, with 12 bases between. CDR3 region: CASRGTKNTGELFF. As DNA, the CDR3 is TGTGCCAGTAGGGGGACTAAGAACACCGGGGAGCTGTTTTTT.

The V call is TRBV5-4, the J call TRBJ2-3, with 7 nucleotides matching TRBD1. This CDR3 is built from 17 residues. Germline V gene lookup returns CDR1 SGHNT and CDR2 YYREEE (reference sequence). The ends lost 0 bases at V and 0 bases at J; junction bases unmatched: 7. The CDR3 sequence is CASSLARGTASTDTQYF. The CDR3, as DNA: TGTGCCAGCAGCTTGGCGAGGGGGACAGCGAGCACAGATACGCAGTATTTT.

In its sample, this clone was seen many times. The rearrangement uses TRBV20-1 and TRBJ2-7; D not certain. Germline values: CDR1 DFQATT, CDR2 SNEGSKA (reference sequence). V lost 6 bases, J lost 3 bases, and 12 bases lay in between. The length of the CDR3 is 12 residues. This CDR3 is CSASGPDYEQYF. The CDR3 coding sequence is TGCAGTGCCTCAGGACCGGACTACGAGCAGTACTTC.